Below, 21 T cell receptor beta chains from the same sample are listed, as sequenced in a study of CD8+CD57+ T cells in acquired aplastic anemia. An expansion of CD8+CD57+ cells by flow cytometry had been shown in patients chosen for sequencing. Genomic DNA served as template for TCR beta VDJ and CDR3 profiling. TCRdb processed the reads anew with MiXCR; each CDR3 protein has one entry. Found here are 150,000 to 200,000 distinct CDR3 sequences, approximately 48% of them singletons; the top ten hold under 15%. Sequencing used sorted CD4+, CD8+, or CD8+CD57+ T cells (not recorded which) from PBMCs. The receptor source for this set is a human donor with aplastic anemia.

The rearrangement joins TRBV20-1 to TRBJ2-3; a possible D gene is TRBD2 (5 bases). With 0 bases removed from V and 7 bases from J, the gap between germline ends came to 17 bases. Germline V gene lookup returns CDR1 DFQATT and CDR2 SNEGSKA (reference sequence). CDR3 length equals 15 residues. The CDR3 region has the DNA TGCAGTGCTAGAGAACCAAAGGAGAGAGGGAATACGCAGTATTTT. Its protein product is CSAREPKERGNTQYF.

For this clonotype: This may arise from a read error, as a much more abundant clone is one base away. The CDR3 region is CASSHDGSYEQCF. CDR3 bases: TGTGCCAGTAGCCACGACGGTTCCTACGAGCAGTGCTTC. The chain combines TRBV19 with TRBJ2-7; D is unclear. The CDR3 is 13 amino acids. Germline lookup yields CDR1 LNHDA and CDR2 SQIVND (reference sequence).

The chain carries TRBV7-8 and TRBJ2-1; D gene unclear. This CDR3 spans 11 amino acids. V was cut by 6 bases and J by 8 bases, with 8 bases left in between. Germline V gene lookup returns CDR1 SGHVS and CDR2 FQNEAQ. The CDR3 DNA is TGTGCCAGCAGTATCTTCGATGAGCAGTTCTTC. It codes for CASSIFDEQFF.

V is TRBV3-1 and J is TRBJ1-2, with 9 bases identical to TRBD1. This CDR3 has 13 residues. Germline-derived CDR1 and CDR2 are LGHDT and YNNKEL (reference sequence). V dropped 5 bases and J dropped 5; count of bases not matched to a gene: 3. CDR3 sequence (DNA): TGTGCCAGCAGCTCACAGGGGGCGTATGGCTACACCTTC. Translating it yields CASSSQGAYGYTF.

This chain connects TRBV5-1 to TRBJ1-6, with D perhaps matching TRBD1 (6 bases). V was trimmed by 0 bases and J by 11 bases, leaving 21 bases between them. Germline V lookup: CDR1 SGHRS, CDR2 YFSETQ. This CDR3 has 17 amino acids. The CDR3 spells CASSLAYLGGGQPPLHF. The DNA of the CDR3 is TGCGCCAGCAGCTTGGCGTATCTAGGCGGGGGGCAACCACCCCTCCACTTT.

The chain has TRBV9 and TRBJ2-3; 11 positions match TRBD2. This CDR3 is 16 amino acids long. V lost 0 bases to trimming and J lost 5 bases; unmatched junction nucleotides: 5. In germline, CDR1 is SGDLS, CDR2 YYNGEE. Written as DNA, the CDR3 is TGTGCCAGCAGCGTAGTAGCGGGAGGGCCAGGAGATACGCAGTATTTT. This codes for CASSVVAGGPGDTQYF. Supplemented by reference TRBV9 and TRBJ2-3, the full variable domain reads DSGVTQTPKHLITATGQRVTLRCSPRSGDLSVYWYQQSLDQGLQFLIQYYNGEERAKGNILERFSAQQFPDLHSELNLSSLELGDSALYFCASSVVAGGPGDTQYFGPGTRLTVL.

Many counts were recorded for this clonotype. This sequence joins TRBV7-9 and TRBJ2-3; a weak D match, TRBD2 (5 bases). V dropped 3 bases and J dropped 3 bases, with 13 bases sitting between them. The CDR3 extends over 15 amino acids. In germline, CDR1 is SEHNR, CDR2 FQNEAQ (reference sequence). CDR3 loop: CASSLGSSGTDTQYF. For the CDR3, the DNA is TGTGCCAGCAGCTTGGGGAGCAGTGGGACAGATACGCAGTATTTT.

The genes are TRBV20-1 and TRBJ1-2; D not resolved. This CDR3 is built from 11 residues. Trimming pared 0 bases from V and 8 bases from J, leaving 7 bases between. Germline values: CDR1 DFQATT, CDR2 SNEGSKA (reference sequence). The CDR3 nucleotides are TGCAGTGCTAGAGATGAAGGCGGCTACACCTTC. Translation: CSARDEGGYTF.

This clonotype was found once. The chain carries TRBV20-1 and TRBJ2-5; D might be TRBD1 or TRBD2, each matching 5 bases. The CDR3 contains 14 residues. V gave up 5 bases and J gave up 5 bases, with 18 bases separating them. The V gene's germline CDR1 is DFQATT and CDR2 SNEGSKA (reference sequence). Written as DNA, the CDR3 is TGCAGTGCTTGGGGGACCCTACGTGGGGAGACCCAGTACTTC. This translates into CSAWGTLRGETQYF.

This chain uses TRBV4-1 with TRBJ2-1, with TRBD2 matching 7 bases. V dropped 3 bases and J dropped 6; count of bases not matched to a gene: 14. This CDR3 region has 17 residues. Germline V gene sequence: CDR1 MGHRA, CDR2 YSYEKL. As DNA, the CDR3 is TGCGCCAGCAGCCAGGACCCAGAGGGCGGGGGTGGCAATGAGCAGTTCTTC. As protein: CASSQDPEGGGGNEQFF.

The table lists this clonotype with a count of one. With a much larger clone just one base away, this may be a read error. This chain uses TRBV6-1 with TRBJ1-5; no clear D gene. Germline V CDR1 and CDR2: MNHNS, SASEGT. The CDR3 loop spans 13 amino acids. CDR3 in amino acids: CASSPSRTQSQHF. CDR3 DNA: TGTGCCAGCAGCCCCTCTCGGACTCAGTCCCAGCATTTT.

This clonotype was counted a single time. CDR3 amino acids: CASSRDREKLFF. As DNA, the CDR3 is TGTGCCAGCAGTAGGGACAGAGAAAAACTGTTTTTT. V usage is TRBV2 and J usage is TRBJ1-4, with 7 nucleotides matching TRBD1. This CDR3 is built from 12 residues. V dropped 5 bases and J dropped 8; count of bases not matched to a gene: 2. Germline-derived CDR1 and CDR2 are SNHLY and FYNNEI.

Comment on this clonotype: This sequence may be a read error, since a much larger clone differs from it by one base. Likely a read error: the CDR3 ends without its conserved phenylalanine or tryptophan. CDR3 residues: CASSQGQAYGYTL. CDR3 in DNA: TGTGCCAGCAGTCAAGGACAGGCCTATGGCTACACCCTC. The chain joins TRBV2 to TRBJ1-2; 7 positions agree with TRBD1. Germline lookup yields CDR1 SNHLY and CDR2 FYNNEI. V trimming: 5 bases; J trimming: 4 bases; junction bases outside the gene matches: 4. The CDR3 is 13 residues long.

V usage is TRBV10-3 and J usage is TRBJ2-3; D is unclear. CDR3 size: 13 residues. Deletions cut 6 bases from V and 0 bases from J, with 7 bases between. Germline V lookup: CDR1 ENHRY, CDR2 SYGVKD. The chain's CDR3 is CAIRHPSTDTQYF. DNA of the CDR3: TGTGCCATCAGACACCCAAGCACAGATACGCAGTATTTT.

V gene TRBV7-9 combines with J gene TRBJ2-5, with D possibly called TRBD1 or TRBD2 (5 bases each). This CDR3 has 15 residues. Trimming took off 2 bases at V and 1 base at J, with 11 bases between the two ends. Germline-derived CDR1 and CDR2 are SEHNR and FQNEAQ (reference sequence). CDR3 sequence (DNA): TGTGCCAGCAGCTTACTGGGACGGCGCCAAGAGACCCAGTACTTC. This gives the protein CASSLLGRRQETQYF.

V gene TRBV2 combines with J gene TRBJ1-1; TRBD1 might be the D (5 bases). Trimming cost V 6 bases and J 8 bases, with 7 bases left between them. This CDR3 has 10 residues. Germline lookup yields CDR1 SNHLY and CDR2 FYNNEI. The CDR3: CASSWTEAFF. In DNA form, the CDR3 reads TGTGCCAGCAGCTGGACAGAAGCTTTCTTT.

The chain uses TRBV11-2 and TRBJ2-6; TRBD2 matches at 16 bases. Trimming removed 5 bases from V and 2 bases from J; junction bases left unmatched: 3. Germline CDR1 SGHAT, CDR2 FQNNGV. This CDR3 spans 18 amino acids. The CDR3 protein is CASSKGTSGRAGANVLTF. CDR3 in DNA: TGTGCCAGCAGCAAAGGGACTAGCGGGAGGGCTGGGGCCAACGTCCTGACTTTC.

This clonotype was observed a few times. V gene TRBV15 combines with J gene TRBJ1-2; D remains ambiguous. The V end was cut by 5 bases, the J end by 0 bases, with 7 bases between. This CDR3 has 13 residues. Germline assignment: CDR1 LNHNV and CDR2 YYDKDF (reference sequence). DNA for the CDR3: TGTGCCACCAGCGGAAGACCTAACTATGGCTACACCTTC. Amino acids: CATSGRPNYGYTF.

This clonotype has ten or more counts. CDR3 nucleotide sequence: TGCAGTGCTAGTCTGGAGACCCAGTACTTC. Protein sequence: CSASLETQYF. The chain joins TRBV20-1 to TRBJ2-5, with D uncertain. The CDR3 is made up of 10 amino acids. Trimming took 3 bases from V and 5 from J, leaving 4 bases between them. Looked up from germline, CDR1 is DFQATT and CDR2 is SNEGSKA (reference sequence).

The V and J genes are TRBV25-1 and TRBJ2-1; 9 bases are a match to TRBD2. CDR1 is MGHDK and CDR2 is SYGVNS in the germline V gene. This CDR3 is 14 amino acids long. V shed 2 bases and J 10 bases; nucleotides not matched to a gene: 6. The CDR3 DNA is TGTGCCAGCAGTGAACCCGGGACTAGCAGGGAGCAGTTCTTC. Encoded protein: CASSEPGTSREQFF.

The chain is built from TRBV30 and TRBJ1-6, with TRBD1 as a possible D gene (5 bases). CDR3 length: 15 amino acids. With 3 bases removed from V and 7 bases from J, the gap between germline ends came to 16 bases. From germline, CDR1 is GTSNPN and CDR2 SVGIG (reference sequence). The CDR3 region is CAWRGTANLNSPLHF. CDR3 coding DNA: TGTGCCTGGAGGGGGACGGCGAACCTAAATTCACCCCTCCACTTT.